The sequence of this TCR beta chain was determined in a study of regulatory T cells in long-lasting Graves disease (dated by TCRdb to 2020 to 2023). Concerning the study at large: In the newly diagnosed Graves' disease group, patients had been taking antithyroid drugs for less than 3 months. Persistent Graves' disease patients were compared with newly diagnosed Graves' disease patients by peripheral blood TCR sequencing and RNA sequencing. The study was registered as a clinical trial and conducted in China. A total of 35 or so samples were covered by TCR sequencing, comprising roughly 13 persistent and around 20 newly diagnosed Graves' disease patients. Results the study describes overall, beyond this receptor: The authors acknowledged the small sample size as a limitation that may reduce accuracy. Persistent disease showed preferential use of TRBV28, TRBJ1-2 and TRBJ2-5, whereas newly diagnosed disease favored TRBV20-1 and TRBJ2-1. Because the primary lesion, thyroid tissue, could not be accessed, the study looked at peripheral blood alone. Only the TCR beta chain was sequenced and analyzed. Persistent Graves' disease patients showed lower TCR Shannon entropy and fewer highly expanded clones than newly diagnosed patients, suggesting clonal expansion. Persistent patients shared more public clonotypes among themselves (around 3,000) than newly diagnosed patients did (nearly 1,000).

This clonotype was seen only a few times. Its antigen is currently not known. No quality values exist for individual bases; no much larger clone is one base distant. This sample's time point label indicates: newly diagnosed GD, antithyroid drugs for less than 3 months. For both TCR sequencing and RNA sequencing, RNA was extracted from PBMCs in TRIzol. Graves' disease was diagnosed according to American Thyroid Association guidelines. Patients for the study were recruited at an endocrinology department in Xi'an, China. Each patient gave roughly 10 milliliters of peripheral blood, collected in an EDTA anticoagulant tube. Ficoll Paque Plus density gradient separation was used to isolate PBMCs, and no further T cell sorting was done. An Agilent 2100 Bioanalyzer and agarose gel were used to check RNA quality, and a NanoDrop 2000 was used to measure RNA concentration. The receptor library was made with multiplex PCR. The sequencer was an Illumina HiSeq 4000. iRepertoire HTBI primers and Arm-PCR amplification of CDR3 regions were used to construct TCR beta libraries. PCR products were gel purified before sequencing. Turning to the authors' computational methods: Across samples, about 63 TRBV and roughly 15 TRBJ segments were identified and used for gene usage analysis of CDR3 amino acid clonotypes. COPE and FqMerger were used to merge filtered high-quality paired reads into contigs. BLAST was used to align contigs to IMGT TRBV, TRBD and TRBJ reference genes, and CDR3 was defined according to IMGT. Any clonotype with a frequency above 0.1% was classified as a highly expanded clone. Repertoire diversity was measured by Shannon entropy, and V-J evenness by the Gini coefficient. Clonotypes shared by more than one individual were considered public. TCRdb handled the public reads itself, with Q25 trimming in fastp and clone calling in MiXCR, and kept productive beta chains. CDR3 protein duplicates are merged, each entry listing the most common genes and DNA. TCRdb's processing, not the authors' own work, is the source of the V and J calls. This sample comprises a few hundred thousand distinct CDR3 sequences, 15% to 20% of them detected only once. Less than 15% of the sample lies in the top ten.

Sequences SGHRS (CDR1) and YFSETQ (CDR2) are obtained from the germline V gene. From cysteine to phenylalanine, the CDR3 is 19 amino acids long. Just CDR3 DNA is preserved here, 57 bases in frame from base 1. V and J are trimmed by 4 bases and 0 bases, and the gene matches miss 7 bases of the junction. Another study also made use of these data, one on T cells in Graves' hyperthyroidism and ophthalmopathy. The second publication reports: Stable Graves' hyperthyroidism was defined as the absence of progression to ophthalmopathy over 18 months of follow-up. Hyperthyroidism patients were newly diagnosed, had a disease duration of under 2 months, and were aged 18 to 65 years. The study excluded patients with uncontrolled infections, other autoimmune diseases, pregnancy or lactation. Clinical symptoms, serum thyroxine and TRAb, thyroid ultrasound, and orbital computed tomography formed the basis for the diagnoses. For the first round of RT-PCR on the TCR CDR3, the HTBI primer set was used together with the Qiagen OneStep RT-PCR kit. Blood samples also contained most of the expanded thyroid clonotypes (frequency above 0.001), which suggests that blood repertoires may reflect thyroid immune responses. In cross-validation, a model built on a 13 V-J signature told ophthalmopathy apart from stable hyperthyroidism with under 90% sensitivity and approximately 84% specificity, and in testing the same model reached 80%/75%. In validation, the model predicted progression to ophthalmopathy a median of about 5.9 months before onset, with 65% to 71% sensitivity and nearly 75% specificity. To identify distinguishing TCR V-J signatures, a discovery cohort of some 100 patients was used, comprising 40 to 45 with Graves' ophthalmopathy and under 60 with stable Graves' hyperthyroidism. Prospective prediction of ophthalmopathy was tested in an independent validation cohort of approximately 18 hyperthyroidism patients and some 17 patients who later progressed to ophthalmopathy. For training and testing, the 100 or so patients in the discovery cohort were randomly divided in a 7:3 ratio. Thyroid tissue and blood T-cell repertoires from six Graves' hyperthyroidism patients were also compared in the study. After blood sampling, hyperthyroidism patients were treated with methimazole at a starting dose of 30 mg daily, and ophthalmopathy patients were treated with high-dose intravenous methylprednisolone. Libraries were constructed in a second round of multiplex PCR, after which size selection and purification were performed. The libraries were sequenced on an Illumina HiSeq2000 using paired-end 100 bp reads. SOAPnuke was used to process the raw data, with reads discarded if the reads contained adapters or uncalled bases, had a mean Phred below 15, or lacked an exact constant-primer or identifier match. COPE v1.2.5 was used to merge high-quality paired reads, and clonotypes were defined as unique nucleotide sequences. MiTCR v1.1 was used to align clonotypes to the IMGT TRBV, TRBD and TRBJ reference segments. The analysis was restricted to V-J combinations with a frequency above 0.0001, which together covered about 99% of the repertoires. The TCS score was defined as F50 (clonal expansion) divided by E x V (chaos), with BLOSUM62-based TCRdist calculated between CDR3 peptides within each V-J. Welch's t-statistics and random forest reduced around 510 V-J features to 13, which were used in a naive Bayes classifier (R e1071). No statistical method was used to set the sample size in advance, and investigators knew the group allocation. TCR Vbeta CDR3 sequencing of 135 peripheral blood samples (roughly 41 ophthalmopathy, approximately 80 hyperthyroidism and approximately 17 progressor patients) is reported in the paper.

The sequence was obtained from a woman aged 25 to 45 with Graves disease. Donor details come from another sample of the same person, matched by shared clones. The source material was peripheral blood mononuclear cells (PBMCs), sampled at new diagnosis, from a patient treated with antithyroid drugs. The rearrangement joined TRBV5-1 to TRBJ2-4, with 16 middle bases fitting TRBD2. The CDR3 region: CASSPEGLAGGLAKNIQYF. The bases read TGCGCCAGCAGCCCGGAGGGACTAGCGGGGGGGCTAGCCAAAAACATTCAGTACTTC.